Below, 17 T cell receptor beta chains from the same sample are listed, as sequenced in a study of blood T cell repertoires in COVID-19. Generated by immunoSEQ multiplex PCR, the TCRdb table keeps only in-frame clones and is missing some. This sample yields more than 300,000 clones, of which 88% are seen a single time; about 7.3% belongs to the top ten. The sequencing sample was made of peripheral blood. The origin of the receptors is a woman in her 70s with COVID-19, enrolled during active disease.

CDR3 nucleotides: TGTGCCAGCAGCTTTCTGGCGGTCTCCTACGAGCAGTACTTC. This translates into CASSFLAVSYEQYF. The V and J genes are TRBV11-3 and TRBJ2-7; D uncertain. The V end lost 3 bases, the J end lost 0 bases, and 9 bases lay between the germline ends. The CDR3 loop spans 14 amino acids. CDR1 is SGHNT and CDR2 is YENEEA in the germline V gene. Looking up the rest from reference TRBV11-3 and TRBJ2-7 gives the full variable domain: EAGVVQSPRYKIIEKKQPVAFWCNPISGHNTLYWYLQNLGQGPELLIRYENEEAVDDSQLPKDRFSAERLKGVDSTLKIQPAELGDSAVYLCASSFLAVSYEQYFGPGTRLTVT.

The chain carries TRBV21-1 and TRBJ2-5; the table assigns TRBD2, which was not confirmed against the DNA. TRBV21-1 constitutes a pseudogene. This CDR3 has 16 amino acids. The CDR3 nucleotides are TGTGCCAGCAGCCAGGGTCGAGGGGGGGTTAGGGAGACCCAGTACTTC. It yields the protein CASSQGRGGVRETQYF.

This chain uses TRBV2 with TRBJ1-1, with TRBD1 as a possible D gene (6 bases). From germline, CDR1 is SNHLY and CDR2 FYNNEI. This CDR3 contains 14 residues. Trimming took 4 bases from V and 1 from J, leaving 10 bases between them. In nucleotides, the CDR3 is TGTGCCAGCAGTGGGGGGCAACGGAACACTGAAGCTTTCTTT. Translated, it gives CASSGGQRNTEAFF.

J is TRBJ2-7 and V is TRBV5-1; maybe TRBD1 (5 bases). Germline lookup yields CDR1 SGHRS and CDR2 YFSETQ. The V end lost 3 bases, the J end lost 3 bases, and 10 bases lay between the germline ends. CDR3 length equals 13 residues. The chain's CDR3 is CASSWKDNYEQYF. As DNA, the CDR3 is TGCGCCAGCAGCTGGAAGGACAACTACGAGCAGTACTTC.

The CDR3 loop reads CAWKTGGWTEAFF. In DNA form, the CDR3 reads TGTGCCTGGAAAACAGGGGGCTGGACTGAAGCTTTCTTT. The chain recombines TRBV30 with TRBJ1-1; TRBD1 agrees at 9 bases. After removal of 4 bases from V and 5 bases from J, the junction contained 5 bases not matched to a gene. The germline V gene encodes CDR1 GTSNPN and CDR2 SVGIG (reference sequence). There are 13 residues in the CDR3.

The chain is built from TRBV19 and TRBJ2-7, with 9 bases matching TRBD2. Germline V gene data show CDR1 as LNHDA and CDR2 as SQIVND (reference sequence). With 5 bases clipped from V and 3 bases from J, the junction kept 14 bases outside the gene matches. The CDR3 has 17 amino acids. The CDR3 nucleotides read TGTGCCAGTAGTCAAGATGGTAGCGGGGGCCGTAACTACGAGCAGTACTTC. It encodes CASSQDGSGGRNYEQYF.

V is TRBV27 and J is TRBJ2-3, with TRBD1 matching over 7 bases. J gave up 5 bases and V 3 bases, and 5 bases lay outside the gene matches. CDR1 and CDR2 (germline): MNHEY, SMNVEV (reference sequence). The CDR3 is 14 residues long. The CDR3 reads CASSLGAGGDTQYF. CDR3 in DNA: TGTGCCAGCAGTTTGGGCGCAGGGGGAGATACGCAGTATTTT.

CDR3 coding DNA: TGTGCCAGCAGTTTAGCCAGGGATGGGGATACGCAGTATTTT. It encodes CASSLARDGDTQYF. The chain combines TRBV28 with TRBJ2-3; perhaps TRBD1 as D (5 bases). Trimming took off 2 bases at V and 6 bases at J, with 12 bases between the two ends. The germline CDR1 and CDR2 sequences are MDHEN and SYDVKM. The CDR3 consists of 14 residues.

This clone showed up just once. The rearrangement uses TRBV30 and TRBJ1-2, with 7 positions matching TRBD1. The CDR3 loop spans 15 amino acids. Germline CDR1 GTSNPN, CDR2 SVGIG (reference sequence). V was clipped by 8 bases and J by 1 base; unmatched bases: 13. CDR3 region: CALRGPRINNYGYTF. CDR3 coding DNA: TGTGCCCTTAGGGGGCCCCGAATTAATAACTATGGCTACACCTTC.

The V call is TRBV2, the J call TRBJ2-1; 11 bases match TRBD1. This CDR3 is 14 amino acids long. Germline lookup yields CDR1 SNHLY and CDR2 FYNNEI. The V and J ends lost 8 bases and 7 bases, in that order; junction bases with no gene match: 7. The CDR3 spells CASCRTGGGNEQFF. The CDR3 nucleotides are TGTGCCAGCTGTAGGACAGGGGGCGGGAATGAGCAGTTCTTC. Full variable domain (rest looked up from reference TRBV2 and TRBJ2-1): EPEVTQTPSHQVTQMGQEVILRCVPISNHLYFYWYRQILGQKVEFLVSFYNNEISEKSEIFDDQFSVERPDGSNFTLKIRSTKLEDSAMYFCASCRTGGGNEQFFGPGTRLTVL.

This CDR3 is CASSVGQANDGYTF. In DNA, the CDR3 is TGTGCCAGCAGCGTTGGTCAGGCCAACGATGGCTACACCTTC. The rearrangement joins TRBV9 to TRBJ1-2; unclear D gene. Germline V gives CDR1 SGDLS, CDR2 YYNGEE. Trimming left V 2 bases short and J 6 bases short, with 14 bases between. CDR3 length: 14 amino acids.

The genes are TRBV27 and TRBJ2-5, with TRBD2 identical over 9 bases. CDR3 length: 14 residues. Germline CDR1 reads MNHEY; CDR2 reads SMNVEV (reference sequence). Trimming removed 8 bases from V and 4 bases from J; junction bases left unmatched: 8. Here the CDR3 DNA reads TGTGCCAGCTCCTATAGCGGGGGCGGAGAGACCCAGTACTTC. Its translation is CASSYSGGGETQYF.

The J gene is TRBJ2-1, the V gene TRBV10-3; 9 nucleotides agree with TRBD2. The germline V gene encodes CDR1 ENHRY and CDR2 SYGVKD. The ends lost 2 bases at V and 5 bases at J; junction bases unmatched: 4. The CDR3 totals 15 residues. The DNA for the CDR3 is TGTGCCATCAGTGAGGTGTCTAGCGGGGACAATGAGCAGTTCTTC. It specifies CAISEVSSGDNEQFF.

The chain has TRBV4-1 and TRBJ2-1; D unclear. V gave up 2 bases and J gave up 8 bases, with 10 bases separating them. Germline CDR1 MGHRA, CDR2 YSYEKL. The CDR3 runs to 13 residues. The CDR3 DNA reads TGCGCCAGCAGCCAAAGGAGTGCGTATGAGCAGTTCTTC. Translated: CASSQRSAYEQFF.

The genes are TRBV29-1 and TRBJ2-7, with 10 bases lining up with TRBD1. CDR3 length: 12 amino acids. With V trimmed by 7 bases and J by 5 bases, 5 bases remained unmatched. Germline-derived CDR1 and CDR2 are SQVTM and ANQGSEA. The CDR3 region is CSGGQGNHEQYF. In nucleotides, the CDR3 is TGCAGCGGGGGACAGGGGAACCACGAGCAGTACTTC.

About this clone itself: At the DNA level, this CDR3 is encoded by other sequences in the same sample as well. V usage is TRBV7-9 and J usage is TRBJ1-5; TRBD1 agrees at 7 bases. The CDR3 totals 13 residues. Germline V gene sequence: CDR1 SEHNR, CDR2 FQNEAQ (reference sequence). V lost 5 bases and J lost 5; bases outside the gene matches: 3. CDR3 coding DNA: TGTGCCAGCAGCCCCACAGGGGATCAGCCCCAGCATTTT. This sequence encodes CASSPTGDQPQHF.

The chain carries TRBV6-6 and TRBJ1-1; 8 nucleotides agree with TRBD1. Germline values: CDR1 MNHNY, CDR2 SVGAGI (reference sequence). Trimming cost V 6 bases and J 3 bases; bases outside gene matches: 6. The CDR3 is made up of 14 amino acids. In DNA, the CDR3 is TGTGCCAGCAGATCGACAGGGGAATACACTGAAGCTTTCTTT. The encoded protein is CASRSTGEYTEAFF.